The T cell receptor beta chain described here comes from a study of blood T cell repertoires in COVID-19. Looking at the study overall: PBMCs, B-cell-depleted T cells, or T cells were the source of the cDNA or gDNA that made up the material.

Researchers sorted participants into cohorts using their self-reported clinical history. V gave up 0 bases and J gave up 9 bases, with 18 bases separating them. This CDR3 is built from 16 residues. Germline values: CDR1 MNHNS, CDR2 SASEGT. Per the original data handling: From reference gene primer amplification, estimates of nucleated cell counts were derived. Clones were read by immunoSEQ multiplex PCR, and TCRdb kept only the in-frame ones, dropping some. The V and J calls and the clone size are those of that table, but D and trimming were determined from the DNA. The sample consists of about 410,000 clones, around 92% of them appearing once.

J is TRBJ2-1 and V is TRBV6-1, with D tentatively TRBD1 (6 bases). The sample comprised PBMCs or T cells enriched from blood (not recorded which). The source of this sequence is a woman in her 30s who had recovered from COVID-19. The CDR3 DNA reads TGTGCCAGCAGTGAAGCGTGGAACAGGGTATGGGCTGAGCAGTTCTTC. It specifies CASSEAWNRVWAEQFF.